The T cell receptor (beta chain) under discussion was sequenced for a study of T cell responses to AZD1222 COVID-19 vaccine. The repertoire was sequenced with immunoSEQ multiplex PCR; TCRdb's copy has only in-frame clones and lacks some. The table shows some 140,000 clones, with over 90% occurring only once. The source of this sequence is an adult in good health. Sequences were derived from peripheral blood, sampled on day 0 of AZD1222 vaccination.

CDR3 DNA sequence: TGTGCCAGCAGCTTAGGACAGGGAAGGAAAGAGACCCAGTACTTC. Its translation: CASSLGQGRKETQYF. J is TRBJ2-5 and V is TRBV11-3; 7 bases fit TRBD1. The V gene's germline CDR1 is SGHNT and CDR2 YENEEA. V shed 1 base, J shed 3 bases, and the junction held 5 bases outside the gene matches. This CDR3 has 15 residues.